The sequence of this TCR beta chain was determined in a study of T cell responses to AZD1222 COVID-19 vaccine. Study-level results: Baseline seropositivity occurred in only a handful of AZD1222 recipients.

The protocol was immunoSEQ multiplex PCR, while the TCRdb copy is restricted to in-frame clones and leaves out a portion. The data hold 130,000 or so clones, with over 75% observed a single time. This CDR3 region has 13 residues. V lost 2 bases, J lost 7 bases, and 3 bases stayed unmatched. Points on this clone: What it binds is unknown.

The source is an adult who received the MenACWY meningococcal vaccine as a control. V is TRBV12-3 or TRBV12-4 and J is TRBJ1-2; 8 nucleotides line up with TRBD1. The sequencing here drew on peripheral blood, taken 28 days after the second dose of the MenACWY control vaccine. CDR3 loop: CASSLRQGSGYTF. The CDR3 nucleotides read TGTGCCAGCAGTTTACGACAGGGGAGTGGCTACACCTTC.